This T cell receptor (beta chain) was observed in a study of CD8 T cells in ankylosing spondylitis. This clonotype showed up many times. Antigen unknown. The CDR3 is made up of 14 amino acids. Germline V gives CDR1 SGHRS, CDR2 YFSETQ. V trimming: 4 bases; J trimming: 6 bases; junction bases outside the gene matches: 6. Researchers built TCR beta libraries using quantitative 5'-RACE with molecular barcodes. TCRdb redid the calling of the 5' RACE reads with MiXCR, one entry per CDR3 protein. The sample records a few hundred thousand distinct CDR3 sequences, about a fifth being singletons. Study conclusions and caveats: A TCR beta motif of under 10 highly homologous variants appeared characteristic of ankylosing spondylitis blood.

The clonotype comes from a male donor with ankylosing spondylitis. The genes are TRBV5-1 and TRBJ2-1; 8 bases match TRBD2. The sequenced material came from blood, either unsorted or a sorted T cell fraction (not recorded which). CDR3 nucleotides: TGCGCCAGCAGCGAAGGACTAGCCCGCAATGAGCAGTTCTTC. This translates into CASSEGLARNEQFF. The whole variable domain, remainder taken from reference TRBV5-1 and TRBJ2-1, is KAGVTQTPRYLIKTRGQQVTLSCSPISGHRSVSWYQQTPGQGLQFLFEYFSETQRNKGNFPGRFSGRQFSNSRSEMNVSTLELGDSALYLCASSEGLARNEQFFGPGTRLTVL.